The rows below give T cell receptor beta chains drawn from one sample of a study of OX40 agonist ivuxolimab in advanced cancers. Sequencing used immunoSEQ multiplex PCR; TCRdb keeps in-frame clones, though not all of them. This sample carries some 97,000 clones, over 75% of them seen once, and the ten largest clones take less than 0.2%. Sequenced here: CD4+ or CD8+ T cells sorted from blood, sampled in a trial of the OX40 agonist ivuxolimab. Receptors originate from an adult with an advanced solid tumor such as melanoma, head and neck, liver or kidney cancer. Both conserved end residues are part of each CDR3. The D gene is left open where the match is weak. Size tells how often a clone was seen (once, few, many) or the class of an expanded clone, and some rows leave it out.

J gene,CDR3 length,V gene,D gene,clone size,CDR3 protein,CDR3 DNA
TRBJ2-3,16,TRBV5-4,TRBD2,NA,CASSSPGLAVADTQYF,TGTGCCAGCAGTTCCCCGGGACTAGCGGTTGCGGATACGCAGTATTTT
TRBJ2-5,15,TRBV30,TRBD2,NA,CAWSAFRGGLETQYF,TGTGCCTGGAGTGCCTTCCGGGGGGGGCTGGAGACCCAGTACTTC
TRBJ2-1,15,TRBV6-5,NA,NA,CASSRSGTRGNEQFF,TGTGCCAGCAGTCGTTCGGGTACCCGAGGCAATGAGCAGTTCTTC
TRBJ2-1,16,TRBV27,TRBD2,once,CASSGRLAGGLNEQFF,TGTGCCAGCAGTGGAAGACTAGCGGGCGGTCTGAATGAGCAGTTCTTC
TRBJ1-2,13,TRBV10-2,NA,NA,CATITGSAYGYTF,TGCGCCACCATTACAGGGAGCGCCTATGGCTACACCTTC
TRBJ2-7,14,TRBV2,TRBD1,NA,CASRSRDRGYEQYF,TGTGCCAGCAGGTCGAGGGACAGGGGTTACGAGCAGTACTTC
TRBJ2-1,13,TRBV6-4,NA,NA,CASRRDGYNEQFF,TGTGCCAGCAGGAGGGACGGCTACAATGAGCAGTTCTTC
TRBJ2-2,15,TRBV25-1,TRBD2,NA,CASSSGGANTGELFF,TGTGCCAGCAGTTCGGGGGGGGCGAACACCGGGGAGCTGTTTTTT
TRBJ1-1,19,TRBV10-3,TRBD1,NA,CAISDSRRGQGSGGTEAFF,TGTGCCATCAGTGACTCCCGCCGGGGACAGGGGTCAGGAGGCACTGAAGCTTTCTTT
TRBJ1-2,15,TRBV5-6,TRBD1,NA,CASSFMDRVNYGYTF,TGTGCCAGCAGCTTTATGGACAGGGTAAATTATGGCTACACCTTC
TRBJ2-1,13,TRBV7-3,TRBD1,NA,CASSSTGGYEQFF,TGTGCCAGCAGCTCAACAGGGGGCTATGAGCAGTTCTTC